A selection of T cell receptor beta chains follows, all from one sample in a study of CD8 T cells in Susac syndrome. TCRdb re-derived calls from the immunoSEQ multiplex PCR reads in MiXCR, one entry per CDR3 protein. The profile shows 27,000 or so distinct CDR3 sequences, approximately 94% of them singletons. What was sequenced was CD8+ T cells from PBMCs. Receptors originate from a human donor in good health. Each CDR3 is given without its conserved first and last residue. Fields, in order: clone size, V gene, CDR3 protein. Rows may omit the clone size; those that give it use once, few, many or a size class.

clone size: .; V gene: TRBV12-5; CDR3 protein: ASGLGTLNQPQH
clone size: .; V gene: TRBV27; CDR3 protein: ASSIGQGLNTEAF
clone size: .; V gene: TRBV19; CDR3 protein: ASSILAGDTEAF
clone size: .; V gene: TRBV7-9; CDR3 protein: ASGDRELF
clone size: .; V gene: TRBV20-1; CDR3 protein: SASGTANEQF
clone size: .; V gene: TRBV10-3; CDR3 protein: AISESRDVNIQY
clone size: .; V gene: TRBV5-1; CDR3 protein: ASSLGTGLSYEQY
clone size: .; V gene: TRBV29-1; CDR3 protein: SVELDYGYT
clone size: .; V gene: TRBV12-3/TRBV12-4; CDR3 protein: ASTGNAYEQY
clone size: .; V gene: TRBV19; CDR3 protein: ASRLQGNTGELF
clone size: .; V gene: TRBV6-6; CDR3 protein: ASSYETSGNTIY
clone size: once; V gene: TRBV4-3; CDR3 protein: ASSPRRADEQY
clone size: .; V gene: TRBV20-1; CDR3 protein: SAPGPEGASYEQY
clone size: .; V gene: TRBV12-3/TRBV12-4; CDR3 protein: ASRTYRAGETQY
clone size: .; V gene: TRBV6-1; CDR3 protein: ASRSDLYEQY
clone size: .; V gene: TRBV7-2; CDR3 protein: ASSLKGRAYSNSPLH
clone size: .; V gene: TRBV5-8; CDR3 protein: ASSTGQLNEQY